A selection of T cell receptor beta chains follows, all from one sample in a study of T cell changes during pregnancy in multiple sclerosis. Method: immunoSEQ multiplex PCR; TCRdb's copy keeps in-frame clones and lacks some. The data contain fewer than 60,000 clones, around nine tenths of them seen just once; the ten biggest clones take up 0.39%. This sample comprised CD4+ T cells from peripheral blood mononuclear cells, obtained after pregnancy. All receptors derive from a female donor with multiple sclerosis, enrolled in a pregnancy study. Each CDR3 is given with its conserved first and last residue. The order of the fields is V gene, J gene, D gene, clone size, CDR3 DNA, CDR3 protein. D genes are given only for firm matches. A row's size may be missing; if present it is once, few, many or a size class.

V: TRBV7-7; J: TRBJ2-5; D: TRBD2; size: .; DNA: TGTGCCAGCAGCTTAAGCGGGGGTCGGGAGACCCAGTACTTC; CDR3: CASSLSGGRETQYF
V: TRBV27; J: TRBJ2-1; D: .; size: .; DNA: TGTGCCAGCAGACCTCCGGGGGGCGCGTACAATGAGCAGTTCTTC; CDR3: CASRPPGGAYNEQFF
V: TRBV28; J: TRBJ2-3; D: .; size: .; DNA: TGTGCCAGCGGCGTCAGGAGGGCCACAGATACGCAGTATTTT; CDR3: CASGVRRATDTQYF
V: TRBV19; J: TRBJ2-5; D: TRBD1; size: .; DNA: TGTGCCAGTAGTCGGATTGGACAGGGGCTCGGGGAGACCCAGTACTTC; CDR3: CASSRIGQGLGETQYF
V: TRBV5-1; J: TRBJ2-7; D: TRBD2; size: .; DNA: TGCGCCAGCAGCTTGGGCTCTAGCGGGACGACCTACGAGCAGTACTTC; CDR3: CASSLGSSGTTYEQYF
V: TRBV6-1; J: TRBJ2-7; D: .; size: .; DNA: TGTGCCAGCAGTGACTCGCAGATGTTCCACGAGCAGTACTTC; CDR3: CASSDSQMFHEQYF
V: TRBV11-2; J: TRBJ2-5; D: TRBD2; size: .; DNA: TGTGCCAGCAGCTTAACCCCTAGCGGGAGGGTCGAGACCCAGTACTTC; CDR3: CASSLTPSGRVETQYF
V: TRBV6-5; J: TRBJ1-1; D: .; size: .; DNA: TGTGCCAGCAGCCTACGACAGATGAACACTGAAGCTTTCTTT; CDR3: CASSLRQMNTEAFF
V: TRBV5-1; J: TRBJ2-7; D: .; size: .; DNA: TGCGCCAGCAGCTTAGCCGGTAGCTCCTACGAGCAGTACTTC; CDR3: CASSLAGSSYEQYF
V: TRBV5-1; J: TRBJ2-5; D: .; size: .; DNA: TGCGCCAGCAGCCGGGGGACAGTAATTCAAGAGACCCAGTACTTC; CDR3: CASSRGTVIQETQYF
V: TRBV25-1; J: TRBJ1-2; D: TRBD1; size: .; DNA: TGTGCCAGCAGTGTTGACAGGGACTATGGCTACACCTTC; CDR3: CASSVDRDYGYTF
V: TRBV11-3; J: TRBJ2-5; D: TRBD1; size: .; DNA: TGTGCCAGCAGCTACCCCCCCAGGGGGCGAGAGACCCAGTACTTC; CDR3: CASSYPPRGRETQYF
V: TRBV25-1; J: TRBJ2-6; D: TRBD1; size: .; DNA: TGTGCCAGCAGACCGGGACAGGGGGTCCAGTCTGGGGCCAACGTCCTGACTTTC; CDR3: CASRPGQGVQSGANVLTF
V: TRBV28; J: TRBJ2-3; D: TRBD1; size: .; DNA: TGTGCCAGCAGTTCCTTCGACAGGGTCAGCACAGATACGCAGTATTTT; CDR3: CASSSFDRVSTDTQYF
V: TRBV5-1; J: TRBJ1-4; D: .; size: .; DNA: TGCGCCAGCAGCTTTGGGGGAGGGGAGGTGTTTTTT; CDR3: CASSFGGGEVFF
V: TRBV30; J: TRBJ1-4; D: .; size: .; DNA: TGTGCCTGGAGTTCCCCCCGTCCAACTAATGAAAAACTGTTTTTT; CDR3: CAWSSPRPTNEKLFF
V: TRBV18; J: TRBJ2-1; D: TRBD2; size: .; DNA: TGTGCCAGCTCACCAAAAGCGGGAGGGATGGACAATGAGCAGTTCTTC; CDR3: CASSPKAGGMDNEQFF
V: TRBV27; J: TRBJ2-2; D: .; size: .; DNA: TGTGCCAGCAGTTTGCCCGGGGGCACCGGGGAGCTGTTTTTT; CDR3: CASSLPGGTGELFF
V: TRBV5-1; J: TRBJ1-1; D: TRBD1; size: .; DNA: TGCGCCAGCAGCCAGACAGGGGGCGGCACTGAAGCTTTCTTT; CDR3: CASSQTGGGTEAFF
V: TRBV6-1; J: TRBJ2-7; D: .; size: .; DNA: TGTGCCAGCATCAGGGGAGGGAGCTCCTACGAGCAGTACTTC; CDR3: CASIRGGSSYEQYF
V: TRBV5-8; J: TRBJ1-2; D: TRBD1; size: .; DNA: TGTGCCAGCAGCTTGTTACAGGGGCGCTTGAACTATGGCTACACCTTC; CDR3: CASSLLQGRLNYGYTF
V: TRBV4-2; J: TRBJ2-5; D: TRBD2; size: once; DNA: TGTGCCAGCAGCTCCGAGGCTAGCGGGGAGACCCAGTACTTC; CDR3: CASSSEASGETQYF
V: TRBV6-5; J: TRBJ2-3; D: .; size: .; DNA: TGTGCCAGCAAAGAGTCTCCCCATTGGAGTACGCAGTATTTT; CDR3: CASKESPHWSTQYF
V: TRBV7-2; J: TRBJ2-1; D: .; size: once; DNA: TGTGCCAGCAGCTTTTACCCGGGACTCGCCTCGGAAGAGCAGTTCTTC; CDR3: CASSFYPGLASEEQFF
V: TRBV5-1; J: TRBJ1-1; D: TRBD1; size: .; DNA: TGCGCCAGCAGCTCGGGACAGCAGAACACTGAAGCTTTCTTT; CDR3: CASSSGQQNTEAFF
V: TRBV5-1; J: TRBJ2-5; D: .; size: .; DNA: TGCGCCAGCAGCTTGGTGTTGCGTCAGGGCGAAGAGACCCAGTACTTC; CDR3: CASSLVLRQGEETQYF
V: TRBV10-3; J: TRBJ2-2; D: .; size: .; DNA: TGTGCCATCAGTCCCTCGAACACCGGGGAGCTGTTTTTT; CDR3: CAISPSNTGELFF
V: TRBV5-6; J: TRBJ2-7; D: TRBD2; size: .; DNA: TGTGCCAGCAGCTTGACTAGGGGGTGGGGGACTAGCTACGAGCAGTACTTC; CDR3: CASSLTRGWGTSYEQYF
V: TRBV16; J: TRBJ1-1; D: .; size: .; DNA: TGTGCCAGCAGCCAGTTAACAAGGGGCACTGAAGCTTTCTTT; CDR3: CASSQLTRGTEAFF
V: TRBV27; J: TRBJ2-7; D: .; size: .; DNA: TGTGCCAGCAGTTCTCCTGGGCAGAGGACAGTCTCCTACGAGCAGTACTTC; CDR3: CASSSPGQRTVSYEQYF
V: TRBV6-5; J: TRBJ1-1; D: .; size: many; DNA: TGTGCCAGCAGTTACTTATACGGGGGCACTGAAGCTTTCTTT; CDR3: CASSYLYGGTEAFF
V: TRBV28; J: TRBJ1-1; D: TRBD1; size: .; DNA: TGTGCCAGCAGCCCAGGGGGCTTCGACACTGAAGCTTTCTTT; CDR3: CASSPGGFDTEAFF
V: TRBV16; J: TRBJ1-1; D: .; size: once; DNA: TGTGCCAGCAGCCACTCTACGACTGAAGCTTTCTTT; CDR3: CASSHSTTEAFF
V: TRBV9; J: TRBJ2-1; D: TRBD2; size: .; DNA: TGTGCCAGCAGCGTAGGGCGGGAGGGGGAAAATGAGCAGTTCTTC; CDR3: CASSVGREGENEQFF
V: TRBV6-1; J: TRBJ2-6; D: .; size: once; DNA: TGTGCCAGCAGTGAACAATCCTCTGGGGCCAACGTCCTGACTTTC; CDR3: CASSEQSSGANVLTF
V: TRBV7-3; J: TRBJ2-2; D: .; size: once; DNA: TGTGCCAGCAGCTCGACTGTAGGGGAGCTGTTTTTT; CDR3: CASSSTVGELFF
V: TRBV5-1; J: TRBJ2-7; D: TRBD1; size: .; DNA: TGCGCCAGCAGCAAAGGACAGGGGGTCGCCTACGAGCAGTACTTC; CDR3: CASSKGQGVAYEQYF
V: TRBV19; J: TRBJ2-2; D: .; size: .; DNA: TGTGCCAGTAGGGACACAGGAGGGCGGATCACCGGGGAGCTGTTTTTT; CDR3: CASRDTGGRITGELFF
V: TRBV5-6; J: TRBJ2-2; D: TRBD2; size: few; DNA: TGTGCCAGCAGCAGAGGTGCCGGGAGGACCCACGCCGGGGAGCTGTTTTTT; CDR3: CASSRGAGRTHAGELFF
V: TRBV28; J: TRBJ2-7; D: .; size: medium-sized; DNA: TGTGCCAGCCGTCCTCCGGGAGCACCCCCCGACGAGCAGTACTTC; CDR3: CASRPPGAPPDEQYF
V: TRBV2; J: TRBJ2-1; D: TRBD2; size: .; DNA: TGTGCCAGCGCTGGACTAGCGGGAGGGCAATACAATGAGCAGTTCTTC; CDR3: CASAGLAGGQYNEQFF
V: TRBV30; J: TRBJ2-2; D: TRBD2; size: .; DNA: TGTGCCTGGAGGATCCCGGGACTAGCGGGAGTCTCGAACCAGAGGAACACCGGGGAGCTGTTTTTT; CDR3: CAWRIPGLAGVSNQRNTGELFF
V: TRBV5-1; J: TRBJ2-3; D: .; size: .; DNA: TGCGCCAGCAGCTTGGAAAGGGGGGGCGGCACAGATACGCAGTATTTT; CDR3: CASSLERGGGTDTQYF
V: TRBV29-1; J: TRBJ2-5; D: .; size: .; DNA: TGCAGCGTTCGGACGGGACTCCAAGAGACCCAGTACTTC; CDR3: CSVRTGLQETQYF
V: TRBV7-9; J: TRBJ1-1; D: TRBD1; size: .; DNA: TGTGCCAGCAGCTTGGACAGGGGGCTGACTGAAGCTTTCTTT; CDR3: CASSLDRGLTEAFF
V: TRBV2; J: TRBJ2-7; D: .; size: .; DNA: TGTGCCAGCAGTGAGCAGGGATACGAGCAGTACTTC; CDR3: CASSEQGYEQYF
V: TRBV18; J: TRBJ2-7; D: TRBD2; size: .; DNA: TGTGCCAGCTCACCAACCATAGAAGGTAGCGGGAGGGCCGAGTTGTACGAGCAGTACTTC; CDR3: CASSPTIEGSGRAELYEQYF
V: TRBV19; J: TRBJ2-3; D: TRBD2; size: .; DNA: TGTGCCAGTAGGGGGGACTACGACACAGATACGCAGTATTTT; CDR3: CASRGDYDTDTQYF
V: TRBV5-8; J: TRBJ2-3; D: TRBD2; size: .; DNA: TGTGCCAGCAGCCCCTGGACTAGCGGTTCAGATACGCAGTATTTT; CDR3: CASSPWTSGSDTQYF
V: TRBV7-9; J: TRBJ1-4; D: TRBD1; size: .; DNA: TGTGCCAGCAGCTTAAGGACAGGGGGCGCCTTTGCCGAAAAACTGTTTTTT; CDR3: CASSLRTGGAFAEKLFF
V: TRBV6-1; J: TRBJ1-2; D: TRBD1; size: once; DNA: TGTGCCAGCAGCGAAACCGGGACAGCCGCTAACTATGGCTACACCTTC; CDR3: CASSETGTAANYGYTF
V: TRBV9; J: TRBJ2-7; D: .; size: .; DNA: TGTGCCAGCAGCGTAGCTGGGGCTCTCCTCCAGGCCGAGCAGTACTTC; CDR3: CASSVAGALLQAEQYF
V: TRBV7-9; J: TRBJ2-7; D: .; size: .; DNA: TGTGCCAGCAGTCCCCAGGCGAGCTCCTACGAGCAGTACTTC; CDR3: CASSPQASSYEQYF